The clone carrying this TCR beta chain was counted many times. Its antigen is still unknown. The source of the sample is a study of human T cells and chemical hapten exposure. Overall study context: Upper-back patch tests with 0.01% DPC were read at 6 days. General study findings and limits: The number of TCRs over 1 in 1000 frequency stayed unchanged after DPC. Against controls, expanded TCRs gave rise to significantly more large CDR3 similarity clusters.

Time point meaning: patch test 1, 2 weeks after DPC sensitization. Noted treatment: therapeutic diphenylcyclopropenone sensitization with weekly scalp DPC. TCRdb reprocessed the RACE reads via MiXCR and lists one record per CDR3 protein. In the table there are roughly 160,000 distinct CDR3 sequences, about 14% of which are singletons. CDR3 length: 14 amino acids. The V gene's germline CDR1 is SQVTM and CDR2 ANQGSEA. Deletions cut 4 bases from V and 5 bases from J, with 17 bases between. The sample in question was whole blood, obtained in connection with sensitization to the hapten diphenylcyclopropenone (DPC). This chain uses TRBV29-1 with TRBJ1-2; unclear D gene. This clonotype originated in a woman in her twenties or thirties with alopecia areata. Some clones in this sample may be carry-over from other donors' samples. The CDR3 is CSVVWATSRYGYTF. The CDR3 DNA is TGCAGCGTTGTTTGGGCCACCTCGAGATATGGCTACACCTTC.